The T cell receptor (beta chain) described here comes from a study of cytomegalovirus exposure and HLA in healthy donors. Study-wide points: A previous analysis found most TCR beta V segments productive roughly 87% or roughly 30% of the time. It has been reported that TCR beta sequences accurately predicted the HLA-A and HLA-B alleles of most subjects.

Comments on this clone: The antigen is undetermined.

All donors participated as healthy donors of bone marrow. V shed 2 bases, J shed 7 bases, and the junction held 5 bases outside the gene matches. CDR3 length: 15 residues. Per the germline V gene, CDR1 is SGHNT and CDR2 is YENEEA. Researchers ran the PCR with 60 Vbeta and 13 Jbeta primers. Produced via immunoSEQ multiplex PCR; TCRdb's table is partial and in-frame only. The table lists around 140,000 clones, roughly 83% of them singletons, with 1.5% to 1.7% in the top ten. The V gene is TRBV11-3, the J gene TRBJ2-1; TRBD1 matches at 10 bases. The TCR sequence derives from a middle-aged man in good health and CMV-seronegative. Material: PBMCs. The CDR3 spells CASSLRQGAANEQFF. CDR3 in DNA: TGTGCCAGCAGCTTACGACAGGGGGCGGCAAATGAGCAGTTCTTC.